Listed here are 5 T cell receptor beta chains from one sample, sequenced in a study of cytomegalovirus exposure and HLA in healthy donors (dated by TCRdb to about 2017). Libraries were made using the immunoSEQ multiplex PCR assay. For the multiplex PCR, a mixture combining 60 forward primers for TCR Vbeta segments and 13 reverse primers for TCR Jbeta segments was used. Not all clones reach the TCRdb copy of this immuneACCESS table, which keeps in-frame sequences only. Checked studies attribute under half of the gap to unresolved V genes and leave the rest unexplained. The sample has 100,000 or so clones on record, 80% of them singletons. Jointly, the top ten make up 2% to 2.5% of the sample. Sequenced input: PBMCs. The receptors were gathered from a man younger than 35 in good health and CMV-seronegative.

The chain couples TRBV5-1 to TRBJ2-3; the D gene is possibly TRBD2 (5 bases). This CDR3 is 14 amino acids long. Germline CDR1 SGHRS, CDR2 YFSETQ. Trimming cost V 4 bases and J 0 bases, with 9 bases left between them. The CDR3 spells CASSRDPSTDTQYF. For the CDR3, the DNA is TGCGCCAGCAGCCGGGATCCTAGCACAGATACGCAGTATTTT. Filled out from reference TRBV5-1 and TRBJ2-3, the complete variable domain reads KAGVTQTPRYLIKTRGQQVTLSCSPISGHRSVSWYQQTPGQGLQFLFEYFSETQRNKGNFPGRFSGRQFSNSRSEMNVSTLELGDSALYLCASSRDPSTDTQYFGPGTRLTVL.

The CDR3 reads CASSPAGTQQETQYF. As DNA, the CDR3 is TGTGCCAGCTCACCCGCGGGAACTCAACAAGAGACCCAGTACTTC. This rearrangement joins TRBV18 to TRBJ2-5, with D possibly TRBD2 on 6 matching bases. V was trimmed by 3 bases and J by 2 bases, leaving 13 bases between them. The germline gives CDR1 KGHSH, CDR2 LQKENI. The CDR3 contains 15 residues.

The chain recombines TRBV5-5 with TRBJ1-2; TRBD1 aligns across 8 bases. This CDR3 contains 12 residues. V lost 8 bases to trimming and J lost 6 bases; unmatched junction nucleotides: 6. CDR1 SGHKS and CDR2 YYEKEE come from the germline V gene (reference sequence). The CDR3 nucleotides read TGTGCCAGTGGGTTGACAGGGGATGGCTACACCTTC. Amino acid sequence: CASGLTGDGYTF.

This chain uses TRBV6-1 with TRBJ2-2; TRBD2 is a possible D gene (7 bases). The V gene lost 10 bases and the J gene lost 2 bases, with 17 bases spanning the gap. Germline CDR1 MNHNS, CDR2 SASEGT. This CDR3 is 15 amino acids long. CDR3: CATRPGGPNTGELFF. CDR3 DNA: TGTGCCACCCGGCCCGGGGGGCCTAACACCGGGGAGCTGTTTTTT.

The chain links TRBV25-1 to TRBJ1-2; D may be TRBD1 (6 bases). The V gene lost 3 bases and the J gene lost 12 bases, with 23 bases spanning the gap. This CDR3 is 15 amino acids long. Per the germline V gene, CDR1 is MGHDK and CDR2 is SYGVNS. This CDR3 is CASSEDGQGLWGHTF. CDR3 DNA: TGTGCCAGCAGTGAGGATGGTCAGGGGCTTTGGGGCCACACCTTC.